The next 20 T cell receptor beta chains were all read from a single sample in a study of vaccination effects on CD4 cells after COVID-19 (dated by TCRdb to 2022 to 2024). Library creation used the immunoSEQ multiplex PCR assay. TCRdb stores this immuneACCESS table with in-frame sequences only. Part of the clones is absent; in the studies checked, under half of the shortfall reflects unresolved V genes, and no reason is known for the rest. In all, the sample holds about 30,000 clones, and almost 75% of those were seen once. Together, the top ten hold roughly 14% of the sample. In the ViraFEST assay, PBMC were stimulated with viral peptide pools, and TCR sequencing was then used to find antigen-specific CD4+ T cell clonotypes based on their expansion. After less than 13 days of culture, CD4+ T cells were isolated with the EasySep CD4+ T cell isolation kit. Participants received two doses of either the BNT162b2 or the mRNA-1273 mRNA SARS-CoV-2 vaccine.

No antigens are known for them. Specimen: CD4+ T cells from PBMCs cultured with HCoV-229E spike peptides, collected after COVID-19 vaccination. The cell subset or site label corresponds to: HCoV-229E spike overlapping peptide pool stimulation. The receptors shown here come from a human donor who received a COVID-19 vaccine.

This clone was seen just once. The CDR3 nucleotides are TGTGCCACCCAACAGGGGGAGGAAACTAATGAAAAACTGTTTTTT. Protein: CATQQGEETNEKLFF. The chain employs TRBV24-1 and TRBJ1-4; TRBD1 matches at 8 bases. Germline CDR1 KGHDR, CDR2 SFDVKD. V was pared by 9 bases and J by 1 base, with 6 bases of the junction left unmatched. The CDR3 totals 15 residues.

This clone appeared a single time. J is TRBJ2-7 and V is TRBV29-1; 9 nucleotides align to TRBD1. The length of the CDR3 is 13 residues. V trimming: 4 bases; J trimming: 1 base; junction bases outside the gene matches: 2. Germline CDR1 and CDR2: SQVTM and ANQGSEA. In DNA, the CDR3 is TGCAGCGTTGTGACAGGGGGTTCCTACGAGCAGTACTTC. Protein sequence: CSVVTGGSYEQYF.

CDR3 residues: CASSFLGGAYEQYF. Here the CDR3 DNA reads TGTGCCAGCAGCTTTTTGGGGGGGGCCTACGAGCAGTACTTC. The rearrangement joins TRBV5-6 to TRBJ2-7; 7 bases agree with TRBD2. Germline lookup yields CDR1 SGHDT and CDR2 YYEEEE. The V and J ends lost 2 bases and 2 bases, in that order; junction bases with no gene match: 4. CDR3 size: 14 residues.

The chain is built from TRBV19 and TRBJ2-2, with D unresolved. V was cut by 1 base and J by 6 bases, with 3 bases left in between. This CDR3 has 12 amino acids. Looked up from germline, CDR1 is LNHDA and CDR2 is SQIVND (reference sequence). The chain's CDR3 is CASSIAPGELFF. The DNA of the CDR3 is TGTGCCAGTAGTATAGCTCCCGGGGAGCTGTTTTTT.

The CDR3 sequence is CASSPAGQNNEKLFF. CDR3 nucleotide sequence: TGCGCCAGCAGCCCTGCCGGACAGAATAATGAAAAACTGTTTTTT. The chain has TRBV4-1 and TRBJ1-4, with a tentative D call TRBD1 (6 bases). Germline V lookup: CDR1 MGHRA, CDR2 YSYEKL. The CDR3 spans 15 residues. V dropped 4 bases and J dropped 4 bases, with 13 bases sitting between them.

The V call is TRBV5-6, the J call TRBJ1-1; D unclear. Germline V gene sequence: CDR1 SGHDT, CDR2 YYEEEE. Trimming removed 0 bases at V and 2 bases at J, with 5 bases between. This CDR3 has 13 residues. The CDR3 spells CASSLDRNTEAFF. Here the CDR3 DNA reads TGTGCCAGCAGCTTGGACAGAAACACTGAAGCTTTCTTT.

The gene calls are TRBV19 and TRBJ1-4; 8 bases align to TRBD1. CDR1 and CDR2 (germline): LNHDA, SQIVND (reference sequence). This CDR3 comprises 15 residues. J was trimmed by 8 bases and V by 1 base; bases with no gene match: 6. Here the CDR3 reads CASSIGAGGREKLFF. The CDR3 DNA reads as TGTGCCAGTAGTATAGGCGCAGGGGGCAGGGAAAAACTGTTTTTT.

The chain joins TRBV20-1 to TRBJ2-7; 10 nucleotides agree with TRBD2. CDR1 and CDR2 from the germline V gene are DFQATT and SNEGSKA (reference sequence). With 3 bases clipped from V and 2 bases from J, the junction kept 13 bases outside the gene matches. This CDR3 is built from 17 residues. The CDR3 DNA reads TGCAGTGCTAGTAGTAAGCGGGGGGGAATCCTTCCCTACGAGCAGTACTTC. Translating it yields CSASSKRGGILPYEQYF.

This clone was counted a few times. This chain joins TRBV21-1 and TRBJ1-4. TRBV21-1 is a pseudogene segment. CDR3 length: 16 amino acids. CDR3 nucleotides: TGTGCCAGCAACGGGGGAGGGATGGCGACTAATGAAAAACTGTTTTTT. It translates to CASNGGGMATNEKLFF.

The genes are TRBV12-3 or TRBV12-4 and TRBJ1-2; 7 nucleotides align to TRBD1. The CDR3 totals 13 residues. With 5 bases clipped from V and 8 bases from J, the junction kept 8 bases outside the gene matches. CDR3 coding DNA: TGTGCCAGCAGTGAGGGGACAGCGGGAGGCTACACCTTC. Encoded protein: CASSEGTAGGYTF.

The rearrangement joins TRBV11-2 to TRBJ2-2; 7 nucleotides agree with TRBD1. Germline loops: CDR1 SGHAT, CDR2 FQNNGV. V dropped 2 bases and J dropped 6; count of bases not matched to a gene: 3. The CDR3 contains 14 residues. The CDR3 coding sequence is TGTGCCAGCAGCTTAAATCAGGGGGCCGGGGAGCTGTTTTTT. The encoded protein is CASSLNQGAGELFF. The variable domain in full, completed from reference TRBV11-2 and TRBJ2-2, reads EAGVAQSPRYKIIEKRQSVAFWCNPISGHATLYWYQQILGQGPKLLIQFQNNGVVDDSQLPKDRFSAERLKGVDSTLKIQPAKLEDSAVYLCASSLNQGAGELFFGEGSRLTVL.

V is TRBV18 and J is TRBJ1-2, with D possibly TRBD1 on 6 matching bases. The CDR3 runs 14 residues. The germline V gene encodes CDR1 KGHSH and CDR2 LQKENI. V lost 5 bases and J 5 bases, leaving 15 bases between the germline ends. CDR3 region: CASSLQGMRYGYTF. CDR3 bases: TGTGCCAGCTCATTACAGGGTATGCGGTATGGCTACACCTTC.

This chain connects TRBV2 to TRBJ2-4; 7 bases fit TRBD1. Germline lookup yields CDR1 SNHLY and CDR2 FYNNEI. The junction had 14 bases not matched to a gene; V was cut back by 5 bases and J by 7 bases. The CDR3 runs to 16 residues. CDR3 in amino acids: CASSYTPDRQVNIQYF. The DNA for the CDR3 is TGTGCCAGCAGTTACACACCGGACAGGCAGGTGAACATTCAGTACTTC.

The chain uses TRBV5-5 and TRBJ1-5, with D maybe TRBD1 (5 bases). The CDR3 spans 16 residues. V was trimmed by 2 bases and J by 0 bases, leaving 12 bases between them. CDR1 SGHKS and CDR2 YYEKEE come from the germline V gene (reference sequence). The CDR3 reads CASSFDGTYSNQPQHF. CDR3 nucleotides: TGTGCCAGCAGCTTTGACGGGACTTATAGCAATCAGCCCCAGCATTTT.

The CDR3 loop is CASSPTGQAYGYTF. In DNA form, the CDR3 reads TGTGCCAGCAGCCCAACCGGACAGGCTTATGGCTACACCTTC. The V call is TRBV3-1 (or the pseudogene TRBV3-2), the J call TRBJ1-2; 7 bases align to TRBD1. The J segment lost 5 bases and the V segment lost 4 bases, leaving 7 bases of the junction unmatched. CDR3 length: 14 residues. Looked up from germline, CDR1 is LGHDT and CDR2 is YNNKEL (reference sequence).

This clone was counted once. The rearrangement joins TRBV19 to TRBJ2-5; TRBD2 aligns across 12 bases. Per germline, CDR1 LNHDA and CDR2 SQIVND (reference sequence). V lost 8 bases to trimming and J lost 1 base; unmatched junction nucleotides: 2. The CDR3 consists of 14 residues. The CDR3 bases are TGTGCCAGTCGGACTAGCGGGACCCAAGAGACCCAGTACTTC. Translated: CASRTSGTQETQYF. The whole variable domain, remainder taken from reference TRBV19 and TRBJ2-5, is DGGITQSPKYLFRKEGQNVTLSCEQNLNHDAMYWYRQDPGQGLRLIYYSQIVNDFQKGDIAEGYSVSREKKESFPLTVTSAQKNPTAFYLCASRTSGTQETQYFGPGTRLLVL.

This chain uses TRBV27 with TRBJ2-7; D is ambiguous. Between the trimmed V and J ends, which lost 3 bases and 6 bases, there was a span of 3 bases. The CDR3 contains 10 residues. Germline V gene lookup returns CDR1 MNHEY and CDR2 SMNVEV (reference sequence). CDR3 bases: TGTGCCAGCAGTTTTACCGAGCAGTACTTC. Translating it yields CASSFTEQYF.

The chain has TRBV2 and TRBJ2-1; 8 bases line up with TRBD2. Unmatched junction bases numbered 2, after V lost 7 bases and J lost 0 bases. Germline V gene sequence: CDR1 SNHLY, CDR2 FYNNEI. The CDR3 has 14 residues. The CDR3 DNA follows: TGTGCCAGCAAAGGGACTAGCTCCTACAATGAGCAGTTCTTC. Protein product: CASKGTSSYNEQFF.

The chain recombines TRBV5-5 with TRBJ2-1; TRBD1 aligns across 7 bases. The CDR3 is made up of 16 amino acids. The germline V gene encodes CDR1 SGHKS and CDR2 YYEKEE (reference sequence). V dropped 3 bases and J dropped 7; count of bases not matched to a gene: 13. CDR3 sequence reads: CASSSPGFRGRNEQFF. The CDR3, as DNA: TGTGCCAGCAGCTCTCCCGGGTTCAGGGGGAGAAATGAGCAGTTCTTC.

The rearrangement uses TRBV6-5 and TRBJ2-2; 9 positions agree with TRBD1. Germline CDR1 reads MNHEY; CDR2 reads SVGAGI. The CDR3 has 15 amino acids. Unmatched junction bases numbered 11, after V lost 8 bases and J lost 7 bases. For the CDR3, the DNA is TGTGCCAGCTCCCGGGACAGGGTTCGTAACGGGGAGCTGTTTTTT. This codes for CASSRDRVRNGELFF.